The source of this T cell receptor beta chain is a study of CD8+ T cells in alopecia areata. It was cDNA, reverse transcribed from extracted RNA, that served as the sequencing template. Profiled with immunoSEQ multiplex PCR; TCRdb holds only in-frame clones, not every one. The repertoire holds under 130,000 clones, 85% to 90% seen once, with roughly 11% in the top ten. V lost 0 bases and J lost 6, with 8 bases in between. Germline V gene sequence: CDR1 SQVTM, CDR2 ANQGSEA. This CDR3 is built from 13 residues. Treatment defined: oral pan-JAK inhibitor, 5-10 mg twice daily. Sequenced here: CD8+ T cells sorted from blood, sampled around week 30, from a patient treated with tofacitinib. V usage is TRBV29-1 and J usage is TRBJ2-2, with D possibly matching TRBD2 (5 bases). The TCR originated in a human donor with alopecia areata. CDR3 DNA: TGCAGCGTTGAAGATCGGGGTCCCGGGGAGCTGTTTTTT. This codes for CSVEDRGPGELFF.